This T cell receptor beta chain derives from a study of blood T cell repertoires in COVID-19. Study-level background: Nucleic acid was either cDNA or gDNA, and it came from T cells, B-cell-depleted T cells, or PBMCs.

This table comes from immunoSEQ multiplex PCR, and its TCRdb copy is limited to in-frame clones, with some not included. The data show 200,000 to 250,000 clones, with 86% seen just once and over 4.5% held by the top ten. The CDR3 totals 15 residues. In germline, CDR1 is MNHEY, CDR2 SMNVEV (reference sequence). Trimming cost V 6 bases and J 2 bases, with 13 bases left between them. The TCR was taken from an elderly man with acute or convalescent COVID-19. The rearrangement links TRBV27 to TRBJ2-2, with a tentative D call TRBD1 (6 bases). The specimen sequenced was peripheral blood. The CDR3 sequence is CASSIDRLNTGELFF. The CDR3 DNA sequence: TGTGCCAGCAGCATAGACAGGTTAAACACCGGGGAGCTGTTTTTT.